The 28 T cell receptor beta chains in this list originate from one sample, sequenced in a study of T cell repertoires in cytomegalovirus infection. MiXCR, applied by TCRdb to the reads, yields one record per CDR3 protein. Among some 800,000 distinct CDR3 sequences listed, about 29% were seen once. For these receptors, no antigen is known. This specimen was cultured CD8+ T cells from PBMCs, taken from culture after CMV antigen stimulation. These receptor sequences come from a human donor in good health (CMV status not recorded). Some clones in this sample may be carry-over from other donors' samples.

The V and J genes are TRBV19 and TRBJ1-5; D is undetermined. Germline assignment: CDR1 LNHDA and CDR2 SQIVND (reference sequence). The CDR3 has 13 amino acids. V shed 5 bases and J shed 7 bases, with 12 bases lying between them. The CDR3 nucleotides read TGTGCCAGTAGTCCTACCCCGGGACAGCCCCAGCATTTT. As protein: CASSPTPGQPQHF.

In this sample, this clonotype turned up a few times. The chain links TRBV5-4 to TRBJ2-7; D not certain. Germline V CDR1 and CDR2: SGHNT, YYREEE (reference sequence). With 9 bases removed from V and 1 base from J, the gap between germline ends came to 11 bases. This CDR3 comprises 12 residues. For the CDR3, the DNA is TGTGCCATCGAGGACGGTTCCTACGAGCAGTACGTC. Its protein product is CAIEDGSYEQYV.

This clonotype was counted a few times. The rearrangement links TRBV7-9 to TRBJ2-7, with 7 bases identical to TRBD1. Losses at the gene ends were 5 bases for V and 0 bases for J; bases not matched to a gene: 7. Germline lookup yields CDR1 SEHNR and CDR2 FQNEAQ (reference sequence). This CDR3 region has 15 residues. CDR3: CASSGTGALSYEQYV. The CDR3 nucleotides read TGTGCCAGCAGCGGCACAGGGGCCCTCTCCTACGAGCAGTACGTC.

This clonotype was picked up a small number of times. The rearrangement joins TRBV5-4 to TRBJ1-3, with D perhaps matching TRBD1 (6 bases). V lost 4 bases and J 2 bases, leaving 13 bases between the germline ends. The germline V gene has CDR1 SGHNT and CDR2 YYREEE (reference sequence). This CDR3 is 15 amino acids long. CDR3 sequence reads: CASSIQGHPGNTIYF. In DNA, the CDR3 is TGTGCCAGCAGCATTCAGGGACACCCTGGAAACACCATATATTTT. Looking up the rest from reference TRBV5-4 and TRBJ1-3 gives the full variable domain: ETGVTQSPTHLIKTRGQQVTLRCSSQSGHNTVSWYQQALGQGPQFIFQYYREEENGRGNFPPRFSGLQFPNYSSELNVNALELDDSALYLCASSIQGHPGNTIYFGEGSWLTVV.

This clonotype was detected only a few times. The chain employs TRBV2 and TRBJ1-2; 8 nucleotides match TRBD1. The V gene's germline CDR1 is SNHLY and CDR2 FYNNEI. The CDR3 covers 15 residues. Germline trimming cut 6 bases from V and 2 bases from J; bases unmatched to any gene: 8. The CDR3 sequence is CASRDRVPQNYGYTF. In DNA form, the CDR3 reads TGTGCCAGCAGGGACAGGGTCCCGCAAAACTATGGCTACACCTTC.

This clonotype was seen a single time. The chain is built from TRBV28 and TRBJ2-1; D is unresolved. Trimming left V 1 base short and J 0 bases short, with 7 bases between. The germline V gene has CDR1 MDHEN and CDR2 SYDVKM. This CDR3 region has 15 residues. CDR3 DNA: TGTGCCAGCAGTTTATCCCCGAACTCCTACAATGAGCAGTTCTTC. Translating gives CASSLSPNSYNEQFF.

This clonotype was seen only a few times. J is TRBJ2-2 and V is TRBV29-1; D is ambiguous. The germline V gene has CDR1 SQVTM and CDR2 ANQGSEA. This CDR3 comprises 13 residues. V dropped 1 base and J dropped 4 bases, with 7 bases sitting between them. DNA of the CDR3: TGCAGCGTTGAAGCAGGCCTCACCGGGGAGCTGTTTTTT. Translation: CSVEAGLTGELFF.

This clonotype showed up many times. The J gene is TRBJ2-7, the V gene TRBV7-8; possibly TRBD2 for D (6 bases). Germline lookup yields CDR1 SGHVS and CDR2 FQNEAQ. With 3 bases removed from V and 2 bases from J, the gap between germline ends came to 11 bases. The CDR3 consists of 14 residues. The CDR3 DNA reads TGTGCCAGCAGCTTCTGGGAGGACCCCTACGAGCAGTACGTC. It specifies CASSFWEDPYEQYV.

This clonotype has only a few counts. The CDR3 DNA follows: TGTGCCACCAGCAGAGATTACTTTTCAGGGAACACTGAAGCTTTCTTT. This sequence encodes CATSRDYFSGNTEAFF. The genes are TRBV15 and TRBJ1-1, with no clear D. The V gene's germline CDR1 is LNHNV and CDR2 YYDKDF (reference sequence). CDR3 length: 16 amino acids. V dropped 0 bases and J dropped 1 base, with 12 bases sitting between them.

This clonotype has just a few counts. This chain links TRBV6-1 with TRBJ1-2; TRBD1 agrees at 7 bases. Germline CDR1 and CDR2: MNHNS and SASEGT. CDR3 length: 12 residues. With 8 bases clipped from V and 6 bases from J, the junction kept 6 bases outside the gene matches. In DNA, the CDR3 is TGTGCCAGCCTTGCAGGGGGGAATGGCTACACCTTC. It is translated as CASLAGGNGYTF.

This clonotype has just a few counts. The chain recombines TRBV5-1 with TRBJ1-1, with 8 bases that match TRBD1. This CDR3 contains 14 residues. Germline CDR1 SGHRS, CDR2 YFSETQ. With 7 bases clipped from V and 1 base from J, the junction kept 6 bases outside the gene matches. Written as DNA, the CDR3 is TGCGCCAGCCGATTAGGACAGGGGAACACTGAAGCTTTCTTT. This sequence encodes CASRLGQGNTEAFF.

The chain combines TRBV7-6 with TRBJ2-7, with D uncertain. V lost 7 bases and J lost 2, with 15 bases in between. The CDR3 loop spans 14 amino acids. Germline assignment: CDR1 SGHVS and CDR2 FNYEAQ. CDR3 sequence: CASNIDQNPYEQYF. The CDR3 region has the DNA TGTGCCAGCAACATTGACCAAAATCCCTACGAGCAGTACTTC. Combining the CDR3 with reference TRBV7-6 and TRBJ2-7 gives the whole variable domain GAGVSQSPRYKVTKRGQDVALRCDPISGHVSLYWYRQALGQGPEFLTYFNYEAQQDKSGLPNDRFSAERPEGSISTLTIQRTEQRDSAMYRCASNIDQNPYEQYFGPGTRLTVT.

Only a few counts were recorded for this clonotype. The CDR3 region has the DNA TGCAGTGCTAGAGTTCGGGGGGCGAAGAATTCACCCCTCCACTTT. This codes for CSARVRGAKNSPLHF. The chain joins TRBV20-1 to TRBJ1-6; D is possibly TRBD1 (6 bases). Germline V gene data show CDR1 as DFQATT and CDR2 as SNEGSKA (reference sequence). This CDR3 has 15 amino acids. V gave up 1 base and J gave up 7 bases, with 14 bases separating them.

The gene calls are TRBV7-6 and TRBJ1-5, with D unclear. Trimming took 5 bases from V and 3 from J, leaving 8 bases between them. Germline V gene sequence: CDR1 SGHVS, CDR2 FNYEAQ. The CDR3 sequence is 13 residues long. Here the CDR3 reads CASSPDLNQPQHF. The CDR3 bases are TGTGCCAGCAGCCCCGACCTCAATCAGCCCCAGCATTTT.

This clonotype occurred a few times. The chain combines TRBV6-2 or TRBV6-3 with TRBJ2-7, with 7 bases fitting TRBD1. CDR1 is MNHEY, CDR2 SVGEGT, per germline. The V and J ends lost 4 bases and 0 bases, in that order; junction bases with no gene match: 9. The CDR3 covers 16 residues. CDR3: CASSSWGQKSSYEQYV. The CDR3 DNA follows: TGTGCCAGCAGTTCCTGGGGACAGAAAAGCTCCTACGAGCAGTACGTC.

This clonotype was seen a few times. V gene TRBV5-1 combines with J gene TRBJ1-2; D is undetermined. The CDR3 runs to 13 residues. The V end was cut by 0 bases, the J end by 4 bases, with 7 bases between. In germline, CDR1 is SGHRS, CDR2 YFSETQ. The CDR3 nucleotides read TGCGCCAGCAGCTTGGCGGCACCCTATGGCTACACCTTC. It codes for CASSLAAPYGYTF. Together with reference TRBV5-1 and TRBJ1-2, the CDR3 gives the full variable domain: KAGVTQTPRYLIKTRGQQVTLSCSPISGHRSVSWYQQTPGQGLQFLFEYFSETQRNKGNFPGRFSGRQFSNSRSEMNVSTLELGDSALYLCASSLAAPYGYTFGSGTRLTVV.

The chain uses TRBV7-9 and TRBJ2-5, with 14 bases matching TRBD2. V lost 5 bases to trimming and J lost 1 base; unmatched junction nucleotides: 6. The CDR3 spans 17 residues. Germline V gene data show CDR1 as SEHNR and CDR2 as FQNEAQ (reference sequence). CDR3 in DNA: TGTGCCAGCAGCCCGGGACTAGCGGGGGACTTCCAAGAGACCCAGTACTTC. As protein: CASSPGLAGDFQETQYF.

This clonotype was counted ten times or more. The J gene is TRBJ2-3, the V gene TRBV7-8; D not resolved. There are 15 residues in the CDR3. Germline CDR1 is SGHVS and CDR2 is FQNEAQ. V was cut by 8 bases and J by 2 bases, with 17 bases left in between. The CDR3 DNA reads TGTGCCAGCGACCTGGCCCAGGCACACACAGATACGCAGTATTTT. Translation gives CASDLAQAHTDTQYF.

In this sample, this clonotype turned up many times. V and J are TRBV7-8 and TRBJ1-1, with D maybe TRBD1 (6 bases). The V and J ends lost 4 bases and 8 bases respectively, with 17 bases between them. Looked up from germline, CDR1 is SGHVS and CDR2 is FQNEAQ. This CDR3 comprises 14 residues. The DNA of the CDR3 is TGTGCCAGCAGCTCAGGGGCTCGCGCTGGAGAAGCTTTCTTT. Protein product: CASSSGARAGEAFF. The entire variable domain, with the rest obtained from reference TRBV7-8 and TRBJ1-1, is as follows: GAGVSQSPRYKVAKRGQDVALRCDPISGHVSLFWYQQALGQGPEFLTYFQNEAQLDKSGLPSDRFFAERPEGSVSTLKIQRTQQEDSAVYLCASSSGARAGEAFFGQGTRLTVV.

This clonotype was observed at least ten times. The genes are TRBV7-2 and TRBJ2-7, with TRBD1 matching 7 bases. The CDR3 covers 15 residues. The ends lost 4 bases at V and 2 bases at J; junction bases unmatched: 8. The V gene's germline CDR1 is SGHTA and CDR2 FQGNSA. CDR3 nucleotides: TGTGCCAGCAGCTCTAGCCCACAGGGGCCCTACGAGCAGTACGTC. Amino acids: CASSSSPQGPYEQYV.

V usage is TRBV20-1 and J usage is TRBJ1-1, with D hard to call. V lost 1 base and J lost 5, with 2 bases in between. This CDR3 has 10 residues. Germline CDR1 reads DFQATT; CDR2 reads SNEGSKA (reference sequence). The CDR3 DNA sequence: TGCAGTGCTAGAGGGACTGAAGCTTTCTTT. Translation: CSARGTEAFF.

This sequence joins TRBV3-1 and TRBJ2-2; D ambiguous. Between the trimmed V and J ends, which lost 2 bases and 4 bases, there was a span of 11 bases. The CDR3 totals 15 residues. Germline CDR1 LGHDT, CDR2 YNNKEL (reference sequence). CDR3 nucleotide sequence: TGTGCCAGCAGCCAAACCGACACTTTCACCGGGGAGCTGTTTTTT. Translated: CASSQTDTFTGELFF.

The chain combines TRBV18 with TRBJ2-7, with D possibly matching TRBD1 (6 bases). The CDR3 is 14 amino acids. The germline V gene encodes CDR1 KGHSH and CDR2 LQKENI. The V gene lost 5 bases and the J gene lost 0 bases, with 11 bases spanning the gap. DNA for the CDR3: TGTGCCAGCTCAGGGGACACCTCCTCCTACGAGCAGTACTTC. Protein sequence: CASSGDTSSYEQYF.

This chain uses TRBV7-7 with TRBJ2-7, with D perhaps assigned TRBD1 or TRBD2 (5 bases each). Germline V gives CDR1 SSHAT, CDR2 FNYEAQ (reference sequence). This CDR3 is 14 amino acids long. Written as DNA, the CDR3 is TGTGCTAGCAGCGCTTGGGACCTCGCCTACGAGCAGTACGTC. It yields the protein CASSAWDLAYEQYV.

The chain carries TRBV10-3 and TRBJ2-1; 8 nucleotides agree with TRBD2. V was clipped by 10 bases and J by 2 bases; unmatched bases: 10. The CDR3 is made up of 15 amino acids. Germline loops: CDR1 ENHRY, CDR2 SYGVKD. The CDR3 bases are TGTGCCACCTTCGGGGGGGGGCTTACCTACAATGAGCAGTTCTTC. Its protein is CATFGGGLTYNEQFF.

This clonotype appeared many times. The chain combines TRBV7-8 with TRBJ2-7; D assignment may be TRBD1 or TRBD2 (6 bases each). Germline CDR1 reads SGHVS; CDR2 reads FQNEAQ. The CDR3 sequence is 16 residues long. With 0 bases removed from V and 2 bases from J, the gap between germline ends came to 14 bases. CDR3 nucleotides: TGTGCCAGCAGCTTAGCCTCCGGGGGCGGGACCTACGAGCAGTACTTC. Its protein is CASSLASGGGTYEQYF.

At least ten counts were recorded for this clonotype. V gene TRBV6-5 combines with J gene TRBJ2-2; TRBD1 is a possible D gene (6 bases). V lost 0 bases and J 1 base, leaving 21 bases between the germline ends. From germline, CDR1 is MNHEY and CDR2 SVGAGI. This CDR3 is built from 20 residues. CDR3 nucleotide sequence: TGTGCCAGCAGTTACTCGGTACCGGGACACACTACCGAGAACACCGGGGAGCTGTTTTTT. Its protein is CASSYSVPGHTTENTGELFF.

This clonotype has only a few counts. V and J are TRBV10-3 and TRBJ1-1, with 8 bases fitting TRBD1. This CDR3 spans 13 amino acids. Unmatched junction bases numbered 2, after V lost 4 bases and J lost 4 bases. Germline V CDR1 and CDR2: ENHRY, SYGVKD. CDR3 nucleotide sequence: TGTGCCATCAGTGTGGACAGGGTCACTGAAGCTTTCTTT. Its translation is CAISVDRVTEAFF.